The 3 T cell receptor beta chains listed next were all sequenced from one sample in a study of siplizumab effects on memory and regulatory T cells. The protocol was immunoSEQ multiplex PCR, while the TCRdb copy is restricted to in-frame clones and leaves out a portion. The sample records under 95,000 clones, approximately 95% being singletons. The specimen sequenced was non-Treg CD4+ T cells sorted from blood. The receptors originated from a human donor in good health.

CDR3 in DNA: TGTGCCAGCAGTTACTCCGGCGAAACCACTGAAGCTTTCTTT. Amino acids: CASSYSGETTEAFF. The chain is built from TRBV6-6 and TRBJ1-1; D is unresolved. Germline loops: CDR1 MNHNY, CDR2 SVGAGI (reference sequence). The CDR3 loop spans 14 amino acids. V lost 0 bases to trimming and J lost 4 bases, with 9 bases between them.

CDR3 sequence reads: CASSYDRVRTEAFF. For the CDR3, the DNA is TGTGCCAGCAGCTATGACAGGGTCCGGACTGAAGCTTTCTTT. J is TRBJ1-1 and V is TRBV7-2, with 7 bases matching TRBD1. Germline trimming cut 4 bases from V and 5 bases from J; bases unmatched to any gene: 7. The CDR3 loop spans 14 amino acids. The V gene's germline CDR1 is SGHTA and CDR2 FQGNSA. Based on the CDR3 plus reference TRBV7-2 and TRBJ1-1, the full variable domain is GAGVSQSPSNKVTEKGKDVELRCDPISGHTALYWYRQSLGQGLEFLIYFQGNSAPDKSGLPSDRFSAERTGGSVSTLTIQRTQQEDSAVYLCASSYDRVRTEAFFGQGTRLTVV.

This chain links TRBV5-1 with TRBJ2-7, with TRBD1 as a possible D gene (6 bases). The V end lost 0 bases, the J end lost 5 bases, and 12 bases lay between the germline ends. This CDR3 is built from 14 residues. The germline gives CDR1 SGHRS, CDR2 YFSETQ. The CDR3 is CASSLAQGSHEQYF. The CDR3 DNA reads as TGCGCCAGCAGCTTGGCACAGGGTAGCCACGAGCAGTACTTC. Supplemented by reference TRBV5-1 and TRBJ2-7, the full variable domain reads KAGVTQTPRYLIKTRGQQVTLSCSPISGHRSVSWYQQTPGQGLQFLFEYFSETQRNKGNFPGRFSGRQFSNSRSEMNVSTLELGDSALYLCASSLAQGSHEQYFGPGTRLTVT.